The sequence of this TCR beta chain was determined in a study of T and B cells in COVID-19 patients. Study findings and constraints: Patients with COVID-19 reportedly showed strongly skewed T cell receptor beta variable and joining gene usage.

From blood, 250-500 ng of genomic DNA served as TRB template. Concerning this clonotype: Antigen unknown.

This CDR3 spans 12 amino acids. Germline V CDR1 and CDR2: MNHEY, SVGEGT. V dropped 6 bases and J dropped 0 bases, with 5 bases sitting between them. Multiplex PCR with BIOMED2 TRB-A/B primer pools amplified TRB rearrangements. TCRdb used MiXCR to reprocess the multiplex PCR reads, holding one entry per CDR3 protein. The sample contains roughly 27,000 distinct CDR3 sequences, less than 35% of which appear only once. This chain links TRBV6-2 or TRBV6-3 with TRBJ1-1, with D unresolved. The receptor's source is a human donor who had recovered from COVID-19. What was sequenced was blood. The CDR3 is CASRKMNTEAFF. The DNA for the CDR3 is TGTGCCAGCAGAAAAATGAACACTGAAGCTTTCTTT.